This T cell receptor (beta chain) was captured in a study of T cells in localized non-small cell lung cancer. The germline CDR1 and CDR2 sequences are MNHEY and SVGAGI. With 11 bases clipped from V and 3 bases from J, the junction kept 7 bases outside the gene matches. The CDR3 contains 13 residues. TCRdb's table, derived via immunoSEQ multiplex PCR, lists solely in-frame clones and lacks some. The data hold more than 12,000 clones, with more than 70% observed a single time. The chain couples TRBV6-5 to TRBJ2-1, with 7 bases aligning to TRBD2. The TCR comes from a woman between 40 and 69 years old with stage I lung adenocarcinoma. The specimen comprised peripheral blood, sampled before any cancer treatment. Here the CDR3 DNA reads TGTGCCGGCGGGAGAGGGTTCTACAATGAGCAGTTCTTC. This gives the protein CAGGRGFYNEQFF.